This is a list of T cell receptor beta chains from one sample in a study of T cells in tuberculosis. Clones were read by immunoSEQ multiplex PCR, and TCRdb kept only the in-frame ones, dropping some. The table lists fewer than 40,000 clones, roughly 94% of them singletons. The sequenced material came from PBMCs. These TCRs come from a donor under 30 with latent tuberculosis or without tuberculosis infection. The CDR3 runs from the conserved cysteine through the conserved F or W. The D gene is left open where the match is weak. Clone size, where shown, is once, few, many, or a class for clones that have expanded.

TRBD1	TRBV11-2	TRBJ1-1	16	-	CASSPNLNRGNTEAFF	TGTGCCAGCAGCCCGAATCTTAACAGGGGGAACACTGAAGCTTTCTTT
TRBD2	TRBV6-1	TRBJ2-7	14	-	CASSPSGARNEQYF	TGTGCCAGCAGCCCTAGCGGGGCTAGGAACGAGCAGTACTTC
-	TRBV19	TRBJ2-1	13	-	CASRSGSYNEQFF	TGTGCCAGCCGAAGCGGGTCCTACAATGAGCAGTTCTTC
TRBD1	TRBV6-6	TRBJ1-5	15	-	CASSYHRGLDQPQHF	TGTGCCAGCAGTTACCACAGGGGACTCGATCAGCCCCAGCATTTT
TRBD1	TRBV19	TRBJ1-1	15	-	CASSALTGGNTEAFF	TGTGCCAGTAGTGCTTTGACAGGGGGGAACACTGAAGCTTTCTTT
TRBD1	TRBV30	TRBJ2-5	14	-	CAWSPGQRQETQYF	TGTGCCTGGAGTCCGGGACAGCGCCAAGAGACCCAGTACTTC
-	TRBV27	TRBJ2-5	17	-	CASSLRARDPVRTTQYF	TGTGCCAGCAGTTTAAGGGCACGGGATCCGGTAAGGACGACCCAGTACTTC
TRBD2	TRBV25-1	TRBJ2-2	14	medium-sized	CASGIAGAHGELFF	TGTGCCAGCGGAATAGCGGGAGCTCACGGGGAGCTGTTTTTT
-	TRBV9	TRBJ2-1	14	-	CASSLLQGDNEQFF	TGTGCCAGCAGCCTTTTACAGGGTGACAATGAGCAGTTCTTC
TRBD1	TRBV5-1	TRBJ1-2	13	-	CASSWGTDYGYTF	TGCGCCAGCAGCTGGGGGACAGACTATGGCTACACCTTC
TRBD1	TRBV2	TRBJ1-2	13	-	CASSGTGLNGYTF	TGTGCCAGCAGCGGGACAGGGCTTAATGGCTACACCTTC
TRBD1	TRBV2	TRBJ2-5	14	-	CASSLTGGQETQYF	TGTGCCAGCAGTTTGACAGGGGGCCAAGAGACCCAGTACTTC
-	TRBV9	TRBJ1-3	15	once	CASSVLEQPGNTIYF	TGTGCCAGCAGCGTATTAGAACAGCCTGGAAACACCATATATTTT
-	TRBV27	TRBJ2-7	14	-	CASSLEASSYEQYF	TGTGCCAGCAGTTTAGAAGCTAGCTCCTACGAGCAGTACTTC
-	TRBV27	TRBJ1-2	13	once	CASSPGGTYGYTF	TGTGCCAGCAGTCCCGGGGGGACCTATGGCTACACCTTC
-	TRBV6-1	TRBJ1-1	11	-	CASSGRREAFF	TGTGCCAGCAGTGGGAGGAGGGAGGCTTTCTTT